The 11 T cell receptor beta chains reported below all come from one sample, sequenced in a study. TCRdb re-derived calls from the RT-PCR reads in MiXCR, one entry per CDR3 protein. The sample holds about 680,000 distinct CDR3 sequences, 12% to 15% seen once. Sequenced material: memory CD4+ T cells from blood. These receptors were collected from a female donor in good health, serving as a healthy control.

The chain couples TRBV7-3 to TRBJ2-2, with TRBD2 matching over 9 bases. The junction had 7 bases not matched to a gene; V was cut back by 5 bases and J by 3 bases. Per germline, CDR1 SGHTA and CDR2 FQGTGA. The CDR3 loop spans 16 amino acids. The CDR3 nucleotides are TGTGCCAGCAGCCCCAGCGGGGGGACCTACACCGGGGAGCTGTTTTTT. This gives the protein CASSPSGGTYTGELFF.

Note on this clonotype: The junction does not match germline at one end; this may be a read error. The chain recombines TRBV12-3 or TRBV12-4 with TRBJ1-1, with TRBD1 matching over 7 bases. CDR3 length: 14 amino acids. The CDR3 region has the DNA TGTGCCAGCAGTTTTGGAGGGACAGACACTGAAGCTTCCTTT. It is translated as CASSFGGTDTEASF.

Only a few counts were recorded for this clonotype. The chain recombines TRBV20-1 with TRBJ2-1, with 12 bases identical to TRBD2. The CDR3 is 18 residues long. V gave up 3 bases and J gave up 5 bases; unmatched junction bases: 14. Germline CDR1 is DFQATT and CDR2 is SNEGSKA (reference sequence). CDR3 loop: CSASPRPLAGGMNNEQFF. The CDR3 nucleotides read TGCAGTGCTAGTCCCCGACCCCTAGCGGGAGGGATGAACAATGAGCAGTTCTTC.

This clonotype was observed a handful of times. This sequence joins TRBV7-2 and TRBJ2-1, with D hard to call. The germline V and J ends were trimmed by 1 base and 5 bases, with 9 bases remaining between them. Germline V gives CDR1 SGHTA, CDR2 FQGNSA. The CDR3 covers 14 residues. For the CDR3, the DNA is TGTGCCAGCAGCTTAGTCGAACTTAACAATGAGCAGTTCTTC. Translation gives CASSLVELNNEQFF.

This clonotype was detected only a few times. The chain uses TRBV20-1 and TRBJ1-1, with no clear D. V lost 1 base and J lost 9, with 18 bases in between. The V gene's germline CDR1 is DFQATT and CDR2 SNEGSKA (reference sequence). The CDR3 runs 14 residues. Here the CDR3 DNA reads TGCAGTGCTAGAGTCGCCAGCTCGCCTACCCAAGCTTTCTTT. Its translation is CSARVASSPTQAFF.

This clonotype was counted only a few times. The V call is TRBV20-1, the J call TRBJ2-3; unclear D gene. The V end was cut by 5 bases, the J end by 6 bases, with 9 bases between. The CDR3 sequence is 11 residues long. Germline V gives CDR1 DFQATT, CDR2 SNEGSKA (reference sequence). CDR3 nucleotide sequence: TGCAGTGCTTCCGATAGGGATACGCAGTATTTT. This gives the protein CSASDRDTQYF.

This clonotype occurred a few times. CDR3 region: CSARDPGRSPNEQFF. The CDR3 DNA reads TGCAGTGCTAGAGATCCAGGGAGGAGTCCCAATGAGCAGTTCTTC. The V and J genes are TRBV20-1 and TRBJ2-1; D perhaps matches TRBD2 (6 bases). This CDR3 contains 15 residues. Trimming took 0 bases from V and 6 from J, leaving 15 bases between them. Per the germline V gene, CDR1 is DFQATT and CDR2 is SNEGSKA (reference sequence).

The chain carries TRBV7-9 and TRBJ2-7, with D unclear. The CDR3 has 14 residues. CDR1 is SEHNR, CDR2 FQNEAQ, per germline (reference sequence). Trimming removed 2 bases from V and 0 bases from J, with 8 bases in between. The CDR3 DNA is TGTGCCAGCAGCTTAAACACAGACTCCTACGAGCAGTACTTC. Amino acid sequence: CASSLNTDSYEQYF.

This clonotype was seen repeatedly, ten times or more. The chain is built from TRBV29-1 and TRBJ2-1; D is unresolved. V gave up 7 bases and J gave up 2 bases, with 15 bases separating them. This CDR3 spans 14 amino acids. Germline V CDR1 and CDR2: SQVTM, ANQGSEA. For the CDR3, the DNA is TGCAGCGGGGCAGGTTGGCCCCCCTACAATGAGCAGTTCTTC. Protein product: CSGAGWPPYNEQFF.

The chain is built from TRBV7-2 and TRBJ1-3, with D hard to call. Germline CDR1 and CDR2: SGHTA and FQGNSA. The CDR3 contains 16 residues. The ends were cut back, 3 bases at V and 4 bases at J, with 16 bases in the middle. CDR3 sequence reads: CASSFPISMGGNTIYF. The CDR3 DNA sequence: TGTGCCAGCAGCTTCCCGATCTCTATGGGGGGAAACACCATATATTTT.

This clonotype was recorded at least ten times. The chain is built from TRBV4-2 and TRBJ1-2; D is uncertain. The V end lost 1 base, the J end lost 8 bases, and 8 bases lay between the germline ends. The CDR3 contains 12 residues. In germline, CDR1 is LGHNA, CDR2 YNFKEQ. The CDR3 here is CASSQVTSGYTF. CDR3 nucleotides: TGTGCCAGCAGCCAAGTGACGAGCGGCTACACCTTC.